A single sample gave rise to the 7 T cell receptor beta chains below, sequenced in a study of cytomegalovirus exposure and HLA in healthy donors. Both 60 Vbeta primers and 13 Jbeta primers went into the PCR. Sequencing was performed with immunoSEQ multiplex PCR; in TCRdb, only in-frame clones are kept and a portion is missing. The profile shows around 150,000 clones, about 79% of them singletons. The sequencing sample was made of PBMCs. The receptors were gathered from a man aged 40-55 years in good health and CMV-seropositive.

This chain uses TRBV5-1 with TRBJ2-1, with unresolved D. The CDR3 runs 12 residues. Germline lookup yields CDR1 SGHRS and CDR2 YFSETQ. The V and J ends lost 4 bases and 8 bases respectively, with 10 bases between them. CDR3 DNA: TGCGCCAGCAGCCCCCGAGGCGATGAGCAGTTCTTC. Amino acids: CASSPRGDEQFF. The entire variable domain, with the rest obtained from reference TRBV5-1 and TRBJ2-1, is as follows: KAGVTQTPRYLIKTRGQQVTLSCSPISGHRSVSWYQQTPGQGLQFLFEYFSETQRNKGNFPGRFSGRQFSNSRSEMNVSTLELGDSALYLCASSPRGDEQFFGPGTRLTVL.

The table lists this clone with a few counts. J is TRBJ2-1 and V is TRBV5-6; D is perhaps TRBD2 (6 bases). Trimming took off 1 base at V and 9 bases at J, with 14 bases between the two ends. Germline CDR1 is SGHDT and CDR2 is YYEEEE. The CDR3 contains 14 residues. Here the CDR3 DNA reads TGTGCCAGCAGCTTGCCGGGAGCTCGGTTTGAGCAGTTCTTC. Protein product: CASSLPGARFEQFF.

The CDR3 DNA reads TGTGCCAGCAGCCGGGACAGGAGTGAGCAGTTCTTC. Protein sequence: CASSRDRSEQFF. The chain has TRBV7-3 and TRBJ2-1; the match to TRBD1 covers 8 bases. Germline CDR1 SGHTA, CDR2 FQGTGA. V lost 5 bases, J lost 9 bases, and 3 bases stayed unmatched. The CDR3 runs to 12 residues.

This clone was counted between two and nine times. In nucleotides, the CDR3 is TGTGCCTGGGGTGGGACACACTACGAGCAGTACTTC. It yields the protein CAWGGTHYEQYF. J is TRBJ2-7 and V is TRBV30; possible D gene TRBD1, 6 bases. The CDR3 covers 12 residues. Trimming cost V 5 bases and J 3 bases, with 11 bases left between them. Germline V lookup: CDR1 GTSNPN, CDR2 SVGIG (reference sequence).

The V call is TRBV18, the J call TRBJ2-2; 9 nucleotides line up with TRBD2. The CDR3 has 17 amino acids. The V gene end was trimmed by 3 bases and the J gene end by 10 bases; junction bases not matched to a gene: 15. The germline CDR1 and CDR2 sequences are KGHSH and LQKENI. The CDR3 DNA reads TGTGCCAGCTCACCGTACCGGTCAGCTAGCGGGATATCGGAGCTGTTTTTT. This translates into CASSPYRSASGISELFF. Filled out from reference TRBV18 and TRBJ2-2, the complete variable domain reads NAGVMQNPRHLVRRRGQEARLRCSPMKGHSHVYWYRQLPEEGLKFMVYLQKENIIDESGMPKERFSAEFPKEGPSILRIQQVVRGDSAAYFCASSPYRSASGISELFFGEGSRLTVL.

The rearrangement links TRBV2 to TRBJ1-2; a possible D gene is TRBD1 (5 bases). Between the trimmed V and J ends, which lost 5 bases and 4 bases, there was a span of 17 bases. This CDR3 has 15 residues. Germline values: CDR1 SNHLY, CDR2 FYNNEI. CDR3 nucleotides: TGTGCCAGCAGTTTCAGGGTGATTTCTACCTATGGCTACACCTTC. Protein product: CASSFRVISTYGYTF.

This sequence joins TRBV4-1 and TRBJ2-1; 10 bases fit TRBD2. V lost 6 bases, J lost 7 bases, and 15 bases stayed unmatched. The CDR3 loop spans 17 amino acids. Germline CDR1 reads MGHRA; CDR2 reads YSYEKL. CDR3 region: CASSRNPPSGSENEQFF. Written as DNA, the CDR3 is TGCGCCAGCAGTCGAAATCCCCCTAGCGGGAGTGAGAATGAGCAGTTCTTC.